This T cell receptor (beta chain) originates from a study of technical replicates of blood from a handful of donors. V lost 6 bases, J lost 0 bases, and 18 bases lay in between. The CDR3 has 17 residues. Germline V gene sequence: CDR1 LNHDA, CDR2 SQIVND (reference sequence). Using immunoSEQ multiplex PCR, the repertoire was profiled, and TCRdb retains in-frame clones only, with some absent. The profile shows around 12,000 clones, roughly 80% of them singletons. Sequenced input: PBMCs. The receptor was isolated from a human donor in good health. The chain joins TRBV19 to TRBJ1-3; D may be TRBD1 (5 bases). The CDR3, as DNA: TGTGCCAGTAGCCACTCCGCACAGGACGCCTCTGGAAACACCATATATTTT. Protein: CASSHSAQDASGNTIYF.